This passage covers 31 T cell receptor beta chains from one sample sequenced in a study of read filtering for tumor transcriptome and immune sequencing. From around 440 ng of RNA, a library with molecular barcoded alpha/delta and beta/gamma adaptors was made. TCRdb passed the reads through MiXCR, listing each CDR3 protein once. This sample has about 86,000 distinct CDR3 sequences, with 9% to 15% found just once. Material for sequencing was a population of CD138-negative cells sorted from bone marrow. The origin of the receptors is a donor at least 40 years old with multiple myeloma.

This clonotype was observed a handful of times. With a much larger clone just one base away, this may be a read error. The missing conserved phenylalanine or tryptophan at the end of this CDR3 makes a read error likely. This chain uses TRBV7-2 with TRBJ1-1; D gene ambiguous. Germline assignment: CDR1 SGHTA and CDR2 FQGNSA. Trimming took 2 bases from V and 3 from J, leaving 10 bases between them. CDR3 length: 14 residues. In nucleotides, the CDR3 is TGTGCCAGCAGCTTAAGAAGGGAGGACACTGAAGCTTTCTCT. Translated, it gives CASSLRREDTEAFS.

This clonotype occurred many times. CDR3 bases: TGCAGTGCTAGAGCCGACCGAGCCGGCAGCAATCAGCCCCAGCATTTT. Its protein is CSARADRAGSNQPQHF. The rearrangement joins TRBV20-1 to TRBJ1-5; D remains unclear. CDR1 and CDR2 (germline): DFQATT, SNEGSKA (reference sequence). Trimming stripped 1 base from V and 1 base from J, with 14 bases between. The length of the CDR3 is 16 residues.

In its sample, this clonotype was seen many times. The chain has TRBV10-3 and TRBJ2-3; D is unresolved. The length of the CDR3 is 13 residues. Germline V CDR1 and CDR2: ENHRY, SYGVKD. V lost 10 bases, J lost 0 bases, and 11 bases lay in between. This chain's CDR3 is CATTGPSTDTQYF. CDR3 DNA: TGTGCCACGACTGGCCCTAGCACAGATACGCAGTATTTT.

The chain links TRBV2 to TRBJ2-1; D is possibly TRBD1 or TRBD2 (5 bases each). The CDR3 spans 15 residues. Trimming cost V 3 bases and J 6 bases, with 15 bases left between them. The germline gives CDR1 SNHLY, CDR2 FYNNEI. Here the CDR3 DNA reads TGTGCCAGCAGTGATTTGGGGGAGATGTTCAATGAGCAGTTCTTC. Protein product: CASSDLGEMFNEQFF.

The chain is built from TRBV2 and TRBJ1-2, with D possibly TRBD1 on 5 matching bases. This CDR3 has 13 amino acids. V gave up 8 bases and J gave up 5 bases, with 15 bases separating them. CDR1 and CDR2 from the germline V gene are SNHLY and FYNNEI. The CDR3 spells CASGAGRGYGYTF. The CDR3 bases are TGTGCCAGCGGGGCAGGGCGTGGGTATGGCTACACCTTC.

A few counts support this clonotype. The gene calls are TRBV3-1 and TRBJ2-7, with 9 positions matching TRBD1. This CDR3 region has 15 residues. Germline values: CDR1 LGHDT, CDR2 YNNKEL (reference sequence). Germline trimming cut 4 bases from V and 2 bases from J; bases unmatched to any gene: 6. The CDR3 nucleotides read TGTGCCAGCAGCCCTTGGACAGGGGTAGCCTACGAGCAGTACTTC. Protein product: CASSPWTGVAYEQYF.

The table lists this clonotype with many counts. The chain is built from TRBV5-1 and TRBJ1-1; D is undetermined. Looked up from germline, CDR1 is SGHRS and CDR2 is YFSETQ. V was trimmed by 0 bases and J by 2 bases, leaving 8 bases between them. The CDR3 spans 14 residues. CDR3 bases: TGCGCCAGCAGCTTGGTGGGCCCCAACACTGAAGCTTTCTTT. Residues: CASSLVGPNTEAFF.

At least ten counts were recorded for this clonotype. This chain connects TRBV29-1 to TRBJ1-1, with TRBD1 matching over 8 bases. The CDR3 loop spans 15 amino acids. The V gene end was trimmed by 7 bases and the J gene end by 1 base; junction bases not matched to a gene: 11. Germline loops: CDR1 SQVTM, CDR2 ANQGSEA. Written as DNA, the CDR3 is TGCAGCGCCAGAGCCCCTGGACAGGGGAACACTGAAGCTTTCTTT. Residues: CSARAPGQGNTEAFF.

This clonotype was found many times. The chain carries TRBV5-6 and TRBJ2-3; the D call may be TRBD1 or TRBD2 (5 bases each). CDR3 length: 13 residues. Germline CDR1 is SGHDT and CDR2 is YYEEEE. Trimming stripped 2 bases from V and 4 bases from J, with 8 bases between. The CDR3 here is CASSLRGADTQYF. DNA of the CDR3: TGTGCCAGCAGCTTAAGAGGGGCAGATACGCAGTATTTT.

This clonotype has a count of ten or more. The J gene is TRBJ2-1, the V gene TRBV9; tentatively, D is TRBD1 or TRBD2 (5 bases each). This CDR3 is built from 18 residues. V dropped 0 bases and J dropped 9 bases, with 25 bases sitting between them. Per the germline V gene, CDR1 is SGDLS and CDR2 is YYNGEE. CDR3 protein: CASSVGGGTPWSGVEQFF. CDR3 nucleotide sequence: TGTGCCAGCAGCGTAGGGGGTGGGACCCCCTGGTCAGGTGTTGAGCAGTTCTTC.

There are many counts of this clonotype. The rearrangement links TRBV6-1 to TRBJ2-3; perhaps D is TRBD1 or TRBD2 (6 bases each). Germline values: CDR1 MNHNS, CDR2 SASEGT. The V gene lost 2 bases and the J gene lost 0 bases, with 12 bases spanning the gap. This CDR3 has 16 amino acids. CDR3: CASSELRGASTDTQYF. CDR3 in DNA: TGTGCCAGCAGTGAATTGAGGGGGGCTAGCACAGATACGCAGTATTTT.

The gene calls are TRBV28 and TRBJ2-5; 7 bases line up with TRBD1. J lost 5 bases, V lost 7 bases, and 13 bases had no gene match. Germline values: CDR1 MDHEN, CDR2 SYDVKM. The CDR3 totals 15 residues. CDR3 sequence reads: CASNRPGTAEETQYF. As DNA, the CDR3 is TGTGCCAGCAATCGACCCGGGACAGCCGAGGAGACCCAGTACTTC.

Points on this clonotype: A much larger clone differs by one base, so this may be a read error. The chain links TRBV29-1 to TRBJ2-6; D may correspond to TRBD1 or TRBD2 (5 bases each). The CDR3 runs 18 residues. Germline V gene lookup returns CDR1 SQVTM and CDR2 ANQGSEA. The CDR3 bases are TGCTGCGTTGGAGGCCACGGGCAGGCGGACTCTGGGGCCGACGTCCTGACTTTC. Amino acid sequence: CCVGGHGQADSGADVLTF.

This clonotype was counted at least ten times. The chain uses TRBV4-2 and TRBJ1-1; no firm D call. Per germline, CDR1 LGHNA and CDR2 YNFKEQ. The V end lost 2 bases, the J end lost 0 bases, and 13 bases lay between the germline ends. This CDR3 is built from 16 residues. The CDR3 DNA is TGTGCCAGCAGCCAATCACCCATACGCCTGAACACTGAAGCTTTCTTT. Translated, it gives CASSQSPIRLNTEAFF.

This clonotype was found many times. The chain employs TRBV20-1 and TRBJ2-2, with TRBD2 matching over 11 bases. Germline V gene data show CDR1 as DFQATT and CDR2 as SNEGSKA (reference sequence). CDR3 length equals 14 residues. J gave up 4 bases and V 5 bases, and 3 bases lay outside the gene matches. The CDR3 protein is CSAALAGGTGELFF. The CDR3 DNA reads TGCAGTGCTGCCCTAGCGGGAGGCACCGGGGAGCTGTTTTTT.

This clonotype was counted only a few times. A clone one base away is much larger, so this may be a read error. This chain joins TRBV20-1 and TRBJ2-7; TRBD2 might be the D (6 bases). V lost 3 bases to trimming and J lost 7 bases, with 28 bases between them. Germline CDR1 is DFQATT and CDR2 is SNEGSKA (reference sequence). CDR3 length: 17 residues. CDR3 bases: TGCAGTGCTAGGGCGGTTTTTGGGGCGGGAAGGACCCGTGAGCAGTACTTC. Translation: CSARAVFGAGRTREQYF.

This clonotype was seen at least ten times. This chain links TRBV7-2 with TRBJ1-1; D call uncertain. The V end lost 5 bases, the J end lost 1 base, and 11 bases lay between the germline ends. This CDR3 comprises 14 residues. The germline gives CDR1 SGHTA, CDR2 FQGNSA. CDR3 coding DNA: TGTGCCAGCAGCCTCTCGTCAGCGAACACTGAAGCTTTCTTT. Protein product: CASSLSSANTEAFF.

This clonotype appeared many times. The chain has TRBV12-3 or TRBV12-4 and TRBJ2-5; D unresolved. Trimming cost V 2 bases and J 5 bases, with 3 bases left between them. The CDR3 covers 11 residues. The CDR3 DNA reads as TGTGCCAGCAGTTTAATGGAGACCCAGTACTTC. Its translation is CASSLMETQYF.

This clonotype was seen many times. J is TRBJ2-1 and V is TRBV29-1, with 16 nucleotides matching TRBD2. The CDR3 extends over 18 amino acids. V lost 4 bases to trimming and J lost 6 bases; unmatched junction nucleotides: 12. In germline, CDR1 is SQVTM, CDR2 ANQGSEA. CDR3 coding DNA: TGCAGCGTTGTCCCGGGACTAGCGGGAGGGCCTGAAATCAATGAGCAGTTCTTC. Its translation is CSVVPGLAGGPEINEQFF.

Ten or more counts support this clonotype. CDR3 loop: CASSEFYGIEQYF. CDR3 nucleotide sequence: TGCGCCAGCAGTGAATTTTACGGGATCGAGCAGTACTTC. V usage is TRBV10-1 and J usage is TRBJ2-7, with D tentatively TRBD2 (5 bases). CDR1 and CDR2 from the germline V gene are WNHNN and SYGVQD (reference sequence). Trimming removed 3 bases from V and 6 bases from J, with 12 bases in between. The CDR3 has 13 amino acids.

This clonotype appeared many times. The chain uses TRBV7-9 and TRBJ2-1, with TRBD2 identical over 7 bases. With V trimmed by 5 bases and J by 2 bases, 6 bases remained unmatched. Per germline, CDR1 SEHNR and CDR2 FQNEAQ (reference sequence). The CDR3 sequence is 15 residues long. In DNA, the CDR3 is TGTGCCAGCAGCCGAACCGCGGGAGCCTACAATGAGCAGTTCTTC. This encodes CASSRTAGAYNEQFF.

This clonotype was counted ten times or more. V and J are TRBV6-1 and TRBJ1-1, with a possible D match to TRBD1 (5 bases). In germline, CDR1 is MNHNS, CDR2 SASEGT. The V and J ends lost 5 bases and 1 base respectively, with 11 bases between them. The CDR3 sequence is 14 residues long. DNA of the CDR3: TGTGCCAGCAGTACCCTAGGACAGAACACTGAAGCTTTCTTT. This codes for CASSTLGQNTEAFF.

Ten or more counts support this clonotype. V and J are TRBV5-1 and TRBJ2-1, with a tentative D call TRBD2 (6 bases). V shed 4 bases and J shed 6 bases, with 17 bases lying between them. Germline-derived CDR1 and CDR2 are SGHRS and YFSETQ. The CDR3 extends over 15 amino acids. CDR3 residues: CASSPSSVSGNEQFF. Here the CDR3 DNA reads TGCGCCAGCAGCCCCTCTAGCGTTTCCGGCAATGAGCAGTTCTTC.

This clonotype came up many times. The V call is TRBV28, the J call TRBJ1-4; D unclear. V shed 8 bases and J shed 0 bases, with 10 bases lying between them. The germline V gene encodes CDR1 MDHEN and CDR2 SYDVKM. The CDR3 spans 14 residues. The CDR3 sequence: CASLRGATNEKLFF. In DNA, the CDR3 is TGTGCCAGCCTACGGGGTGCAACTAATGAAAAACTGTTTTTT.

This clonotype was counted many times. The chain employs TRBV20-1 and TRBJ2-3; 9 bases agree with TRBD2. The germline CDR1 and CDR2 sequences are DFQATT and SNEGSKA (reference sequence). The J segment lost 0 bases and the V segment lost 5 bases, leaving 3 bases of the junction unmatched. There are 14 residues in the CDR3. The CDR3, as DNA: TGCAGTGCTGGACTAGCGCCTAGCACAGATACGCAGTATTTT. Encoded protein: CSAGLAPSTDTQYF.

The sample holds many counts of this clonotype. The V gene is TRBV5-8, the J gene TRBJ1-1; D is undetermined. V was cut by 1 base and J by 9 bases, with 7 bases left in between. Germline loops: CDR1 SGHTS, CDR2 YDEGEE. The CDR3 covers 11 residues. The CDR3 region has the DNA TGTGCCAGCAGCTTGACAATTCAAGCTTTCTTT. Encoded protein: CASSLTIQAFF.

This clonotype has at least ten counts. V is TRBV23-1 and J is TRBJ2-5; unclear D gene. TRBV23-1 is annotated as an ORF whose role is uncertain. V was clipped by 4 bases and J by 5 bases, with 8 bases between them. This CDR3 region has 12 residues. CDR3 DNA sequence: TGCGCCAGCAGTCTAGAGAAGGAGACCCAGTACTTC. Translated, it gives CASSLEKETQYF.

This clonotype was detected ten times or more. V gene TRBV5-1 combines with J gene TRBJ1-1; D gene unclear. V was cut by 0 bases and J by 1 base, with 7 bases left in between. CDR1 is SGHRS and CDR2 is YFSETQ in the germline V gene. CDR3 length: 14 amino acids. CDR3 nucleotides: TGCGCCAGCAGCTTGGGCGGCACGAACACTGAAGCTTTCTTT. This encodes CASSLGGTNTEAFF. The full variable domain, rest sourced from reference TRBV5-1 and TRBJ1-1, is KAGVTQTPRYLIKTRGQQVTLSCSPISGHRSVSWYQQTPGQGLQFLFEYFSETQRNKGNFPGRFSGRQFSNSRSEMNVSTLELGDSALYLCASSLGGTNTEAFFGQGTRLTVV.

The chain has TRBV7-9 and TRBJ1-4; no clear D. V dropped 8 bases and J dropped 8 bases, with 15 bases sitting between them. Per the germline V gene, CDR1 is SEHNR and CDR2 is FQNEAQ (reference sequence). The CDR3 extends over 13 amino acids. The CDR3 region is CASERVRGEKLFF. The CDR3 region has the DNA TGTGCCAGCGAGAGGGTCCGAGGGGAAAAACTGTTTTTT.

This clonotype was seen at least ten times. The J gene is TRBJ1-4, the V gene TRBV12-3 or TRBV12-4; no firm D call. The CDR3 covers 13 residues. V was shortened by 2 bases and J by 6 bases, with 7 bases between the two germline ends. CDR3 nucleotide sequence: TGTGCCAGCAGTTTATCTCAGGATGAAAAACTGTTTTTT. It translates to CASSLSQDEKLFF.

This clonotype was detected many times. This chain links TRBV3-1 with TRBJ2-3; possibly TRBD1 for D (5 bases). The length of the CDR3 is 13 residues. Germline CDR1 and CDR2: LGHDT and YNNKEL (reference sequence). Deletions cut 0 bases from V and 8 bases from J, with 9 bases between. CDR3 DNA: TGTGCCAGCAGCCAAGAAAGCCAGGGTACGCAGTATTTT. Residues: CASSQESQGTQYF.